A selection of T cell receptor beta chains follows, all from one sample in a study of T cells in Graves' hyperthyroidism and ophthalmopathy. TCRdb ran MiXCR on the multiplex PCR reads and lists one entry per CDR3 protein. In the table there are 500,000 to 650,000 distinct CDR3 sequences, around 15% of which are singletons. Specimen: blood. These TCRs come from a woman aged 40-49 years with Graves' hyperthyroidism. CDR3s include the opening cysteine and the closing phenylalanine or tryptophan. Each record gives: J gene, D gene, clone size, V gene, CDR3 protein, CDR3 DNA. The D gene is left open where the match is weak. Size values are once, few and many counts, or a class for expanded clones, and some rows have none.

J gene: TRBJ2-1
D gene: TRBD1
clone size: few
V gene: TRBV20-1
CDR3 protein: CSARGTANIYNEQFF
CDR3 DNA: TGCAGCGCTAGAGGGACAGCGAACATCTACAATGAGCAGTTCTTC

J gene: TRBJ2-1
D gene: NA
clone size: NA
V gene: TRBV5-1
CDR3 protein: CASSSQQSSYNEQFF
CDR3 DNA: TGCGCCAGCAGCTCCCAACAGAGCTCCTACAATGAGCAGTTCTTC

J gene: TRBJ2-5
D gene: NA
clone size: many
V gene: TRBV5-1
CDR3 protein: CASSSGAGETQYF
CDR3 DNA: TGCGCCAGCAGCTCAGGGGCGGGGGAGACCCAGTACTTC

J gene: TRBJ2-7
D gene: NA
clone size: many
V gene: TRBV6-2/TRBV6-3
CDR3 protein: CASSYSSKGTTLYEQYF
CDR3 DNA: TGTGCCAGCAGTTACTCGAGTAAAGGGACGACACTCTACGAGCAGTACTTC

J gene: TRBJ2-1
D gene: TRBD2
clone size: few
V gene: TRBV15
CDR3 protein: CATSRDLTSGRNNEQFF
CDR3 DNA: TGTGCCACCAGCAGAGACTTAACTAGCGGGAGAAACAATGAGCAGTTCTTC

J gene: TRBJ2-7
D gene: NA
clone size: many
V gene: TRBV12-3/TRBV12-4
CDR3 protein: CASSLVIGFHYEQYF
CDR3 DNA: TGTGCCAGCAGTTTAGTAATCGGCTTTCACTACGAGCAGTACTTC

J gene: TRBJ2-2
D gene: TRBD2
clone size: many
V gene: TRBV2
CDR3 protein: CASTSGTSVAGELFF
CDR3 DNA: TGTGCCAGCACATCCGGGACTAGCGTAGCCGGGGAGCTGTTTTTT

J gene: TRBJ1-2
D gene: NA
clone size: NA
V gene: TRBV4-1
CDR3 protein: CASSQAGRDGYTF
CDR3 DNA: TGCGCCAGCAGCCAAGCTGGGAGGGATGGCTACACCTTC

J gene: TRBJ1-6
D gene: NA
clone size: NA
V gene: TRBV19
CDR3 protein: CASTAGRSPLHF
CDR3 DNA: TGTGCCAGTACCGCGGGGCGGTCACCCCTCCACTTT

J gene: TRBJ2-3
D gene: NA
clone size: few
V gene: TRBV7-6
CDR3 protein: CASSLEAVTDTQYF
CDR3 DNA: TGTGCCAGCAGCTTAGAGGCAGTCACAGATACGCAGTATTTT

J gene: TRBJ1-1
D gene: TRBD1
clone size: few
V gene: TRBV19
CDR3 protein: CASSARDRGENTEAFF
CDR3 DNA: TGTGCCAGTAGTGCCCGGGACAGGGGGGAGAACACTGAAGCTTTCTTT

J gene: TRBJ2-2
D gene: TRBD1
clone size: few
V gene: TRBV5-1
CDR3 protein: CASRGGQGNTGELFF
CDR3 DNA: TGCGCCAGCAGAGGTGGACAGGGGAACACCGGGGAGCTGTTTTTT

J gene: TRBJ2-1
D gene: TRBD2
clone size: many
V gene: TRBV7-9
CDR3 protein: CASSIRTSGSGEQFF
CDR3 DNA: TGTGCCAGCAGCATCCGGACTAGCGGGAGCGGTGAGCAGTTCTTC

J gene: TRBJ2-1
D gene: NA
clone size: NA
V gene: TRBV10-2
CDR3 protein: CASSTDGGEIHEQFF
CDR3 DNA: TGCGCCAGCAGTACGGACGGGGGCGAGATCCATGAGCAGTTCTTC

J gene: TRBJ2-3
D gene: TRBD1
clone size: many
V gene: TRBV5-1
CDR3 protein: CASSGGTGGLPTDTQYF
CDR3 DNA: TGCGCCAGCAGCGGCGGGACAGGGGGCCTACCCACAGATACGCAGTATTTT

J gene: TRBJ2-7
D gene: TRBD2
clone size: few
V gene: TRBV6-1
CDR3 protein: CASSETGRESASGSYEQYF
CDR3 DNA: TGTGCCAGCAGTGAAACGGGCAGGGAGTCGGCTAGCGGGAGTTACGAGCAGTACTTC

J gene: TRBJ2-7
D gene: NA
clone size: many
V gene: TRBV14
CDR3 protein: CASSQDRAAAYEQYF
CDR3 DNA: TGTGCCAGCAGCCAAGATCGGGCGGCAGCCTACGAGCAGTACTTC